The sample holds one count of the clone carrying this TCR beta chain. Its antigen is as yet unknown. The sample originates from a study of Tregs in tolerant kidney transplant recipients. Study-wide context: An approximately three-day belatacept mixed lymphocyte reaction, sometimes plus 5-day graft donor restimulation, preceded CD4+CD25+CD127- sorting. Overall study results and limits: Tregs expanded with activated donor B cells seemed most donor-specific. Findings come from small patient numbers and require larger validation.

The CDR3 consists of 18 residues. Germline V gene data show CDR1 as SGHVS and CDR2 as FQNEAQ. J gave up 7 bases and V 0 bases, and 10 bases lay outside the gene matches. Profiled with immunoSEQ multiplex PCR; TCRdb holds only in-frame clones, not every one. The sample lists some 20,000 clones, about two thirds occurring once. This chain joins TRBV7-8 and TRBJ2-1; 12 nucleotides line up with TRBD2. The source of this sequence is a human donor in good health. Sequencing was carried out using Tregs from blood cultured with allogeneic cells. This chain's CDR3 is CASSLARGGLAGMNEQFF. In DNA form, the CDR3 reads TGTGCCAGCAGCTTAGCTCGAGGAGGACTAGCGGGAATGAATGAGCAGTTCTTC.